This TCR beta chain was found in a study of PD-1 blockade in classical Hodgkin lymphoma. In the study overall: Patients were administered nivolumab (3 mg/kg intravenously) every 2 weeks. General study results and limits: CD4+ but not CD8+ TCR diversity rose significantly by C4D1. In newly diagnosed patients, baseline TCR diversity was reportedly below that of healthy donors. Complete responders matched newly diagnosed patients in baseline diversity.

All trial patients relapsed after autologous stem cell transplantation. Profiled with immunoSEQ multiplex PCR; TCRdb holds only in-frame clones, not every one. The sample lists about 14,000 clones, approximately 83% occurring once. Germline values: CDR1 ENHRY, CDR2 SYGVKD. J gave up 3 bases and V 6 bases, and 4 bases lay outside the gene matches. This CDR3 is 14 amino acids long. For this clone: Its target is unknown.

The J gene is TRBJ1-3, the V gene TRBV10-3; 8 positions agree with TRBD1. Sample: peripheral blood mononuclear cells (PBMCs), taken at baseline. The TCR comes from a human donor with classical Hodgkin lymphoma. The DNA for the CDR3 is TGTGCCATCAGCCCGGACAGGGATGGAAACACCATATATTTT. Amino acid sequence: CAISPDRDGNTIYF.